Sequencing of this TCR beta chain was carried out in a study of cytomegalovirus exposure and HLA in healthy donors. There are 18 residues in the CDR3. Germline V gene lookup returns CDR1 LGHNA and CDR2 YSLEER. The V gene lost 4 bases and the J gene lost 0 bases, with 21 bases spanning the gap. Use of 60 Vbeta and 13 Jbeta primers characterized the PCR. Original handling: Later work found 80 million to 85 million unique TCR beta chains, with about 10 million shared. TCRdb's table, derived via immunoSEQ multiplex PCR, lists solely in-frame clones and lacks some. That table is the source of V, J and clone size, and D and trimming were worked out from the DNA. The table lists 180,000 or so clones, just under 80% of them singletons.

Sequences were obtained from PBMCs. The V call is TRBV4-3, the J call TRBJ1-1; D may be TRBD1 (5 bases). The receptor was isolated from a woman in her thirties in good health and CMV-seronegative. CDR3: CASSPRQTEFSMNTEAFF. The CDR3 DNA is TGCGCCAGCAGCCCCCGACAGACTGAATTCTCCATGAACACTGAAGCTTTCTTT.